A selection of T cell receptor beta chains follows, all from one sample in a study of T cell changes during pregnancy in multiple sclerosis. Using immunoSEQ multiplex PCR, the repertoire was profiled, and TCRdb retains in-frame clones only, with some absent. The data hold 45,000 to 65,000 clones, with around 90% observed a single time. The sequencing here drew on CD4+ T cells from peripheral blood mononuclear cells, taken in the third trimester of pregnancy. The receptor source for this set is a female donor with multiple sclerosis, enrolled in a pregnancy study. Each CDR3 is given with its conserved first and last residue. A D gene is named only where the DNA matches it firmly. Some rows mark clone size as missing; the rest say once, few, many or name a class of expanded clone.

V	J	D	size	DNA	CDR3
TRBV5-1	TRBJ1-4	TRBD1	-	TGCGCCAGCGCGCGGGACAGATCTAATGAAAAACTGTTTTTT	CASARDRSNEKLFF
TRBV5-1	TRBJ2-7	-	-	TGCGCCAGCAGCCCCCGGGACACCTCCTACGAGCAGTACTTC	CASSPRDTSYEQYF
TRBV2	TRBJ2-7	-	-	TGTGCCAGCAGCGCAGGCTACGAGCAGTACTTC	CASSAGYEQYF
TRBV6-4	TRBJ2-3	TRBD2	-	TGTGCCAGCAGTCCCGGGGCGGGGGGCACAGATACGCAGTATTTT	CASSPGAGGTDTQYF
TRBV10-3	TRBJ2-3	TRBD2	-	TGTGCCATCAGTGAGAAAACTAGCGGGGGGGGCAGGGATACGCAGTATTTT	CAISEKTSGGGRDTQYF
TRBV5-6	TRBJ2-4	-	-	TGTGCCAGCAGCACCGACAGGGAGGCGAACATTCAGTACTTC	CASSTDREANIQYF
TRBV7-6	TRBJ2-1	-	-	TGTGCCAGCAGCTCACCAGGGGATTTGGATGAGCAGTTCTTC	CASSSPGDLDEQFF
TRBV27	TRBJ2-5	TRBD2	-	TGTGCCAGCAGTCCTTCCCGCCCGGGGGGGCAAGAGACCCAGTACTTC	CASSPSRPGGQETQYF
TRBV21-1	TRBJ1-4	-	-	-	CASSKAFVGQGNLATNEKLFF
TRBV6-1	TRBJ1-2	-	-	TGTGCCAGCAGTGAGGACAGAGACTATGGCTACACCTTC	CASSEDRDYGYTF
TRBV21-1	TRBJ1-2	-	-	TGTGCCAGCAGCTCCCCCGGGGGAGGGGGACCTAACTATGGCTACACCTTC	CASSSPGGGGPNYGYTF
TRBV5-1	TRBJ2-6	TRBD2	-	TGCGCCAGCAGCCCCCCACTTGCGGGGGGGCGCGGGGCCAACGTCCTGACTTTC	CASSPPLAGGRGANVLTF
TRBV11-2	TRBJ1-1	-	-	TGTGCCAGCAGCTTGAGGGCTATGAACACTGAAGCTTTCTTT	CASSLRAMNTEAFF
TRBV2	TRBJ2-7	TRBD2	-	TGTGCCAGCAGTCGAAGCGGGGCGGCGAAGCAGTACTTC	CASSRSGAAKQYF
TRBV29-1	TRBJ2-5	-	-	TGCAGCGGCTTGGAGCAAGAGACCCAGTACTTC	CSGLEQETQYF
TRBV5-4	TRBJ1-6	-	-	TGTGCCAGCAGCTTCTCGGGTTCACCCCTCCACTTT	CASSFSGSPLHF
TRBV7-2	TRBJ2-7	TRBD2	-	TGTGCCAGCAGCGCCACTAGCGGGGGCATCTACGAGCAGTACTTC	CASSATSGGIYEQYF
TRBV30	TRBJ2-2	TRBD2	once	TGTGCCTGGAGTGTGCCACGGGGGGGCCTTAGCGGGGAGCTGTTTTTT	CAWSVPRGGLSGELFF
TRBV5-1	TRBJ1-1	-	-	TGCGCCAGCAGCGGCCTGAACACTGAAGCTTTCTTT	CASSGLNTEAFF
TRBV4-2	TRBJ2-2	-	-	TGTGCCAGCAGCTCAGGGGACGGCGACACCGGGGAGCTGTTTTTT	CASSSGDGDTGELFF
TRBV10-3	TRBJ2-3	-	-	TGTGCCATCAGTGAGTCGGGCGGGGCGCCTTTGAGCACAGATACGCAGTATTTT	CAISESGGAPLSTDTQYF
TRBV7-3	TRBJ2-3	-	-	TGTGCCAGCAGCTTAACCCGACTTGGCACAGATACGCAGTATTTT	CASSLTRLGTDTQYF
TRBV4-2	TRBJ1-3	-	few	TGTGCCAGCAGCCAAGAGGGGGGTTTTGGAAACACCATATATTTT	CASSQEGGFGNTIYF
TRBV5-6	TRBJ2-7	TRBD1	-	TGTGCCAGCAGCCCAGGGACAGTACACGAGCAGTACTTC	CASSPGTVHEQYF
TRBV7-3	TRBJ1-1	-	once	TGTGCCAGCAGCTTGTTGAAGAGCACTGAAGCTTTCTTT	CASSLLKSTEAFF
TRBV7-6	TRBJ2-1	-	once	TGTGCCAGCAGTTACCGGGACACAGGGTTTTCTGAGCAGTTCTTC	CASSYRDTGFSEQFF
TRBV9	TRBJ2-1	-	-	TGTGCCAGCAGCGGGGGGGATGAGCAGTTCTTC	CASSGGDEQFF
TRBV5-1	TRBJ1-4	-	-	TGCGCCAGTTCCCCCGGGAGGGAGAATGAAAAACTGTTTTTT	CASSPGRENEKLFF
TRBV10-2	TRBJ1-2	-	-	TGCGCCAGCAGTGAGTCTGTGACAGGCTATGGCTACACCTTC	CASSESVTGYGYTF
TRBV4-1	TRBJ2-5	TRBD2	-	TGCGCCAGCAGCCAACGCGGAACTAGCGGGGAAAACCAAGAGACCCAGTACTTC	CASSQRGTSGENQETQYF
TRBV7-8	TRBJ1-3	-	few	TGTGCCAGCAGCTTAAGGGGCCCCTCTGGAAACACCATATATTTT	CASSLRGPSGNTIYF
TRBV7-9	TRBJ1-4	TRBD1	-	TGTGCCAGCAGCTTAGGGACAGGGCGGGTGTTTTTT	CASSLGTGRVFF
TRBV30	TRBJ1-1	-	-	TGTGCCTGGATTAGACTGGGTGGGACTGAAGCTTTCTTT	CAWIRLGGTEAFF
TRBV7-2	TRBJ1-6	-	few	TGTGCCAGCAGCCAGGACGGGTCCCGGGAACCCCTCCACTTT	CASSQDGSREPLHF
TRBV6-5	TRBJ1-4	TRBD1	-	TGTGCCAGCAGTTCGACAGGGTATGAAAAACTGTTTTTT	CASSSTGYEKLFF
TRBV11-2	TRBJ1-5	TRBD1	-	TGTGCCAGCAGCCCTTCAGGGGGCTTCAATCAGCCCCAGCATTTT	CASSPSGGFNQPQHF
TRBV2	TRBJ1-5	TRBD1	-	TGTGCCAGCAGGGGGACAGGGGCCAATCAGCCCCAGCATTTT	CASRGTGANQPQHF
TRBV6-1	TRBJ2-2	-	-	TGTGCCAGCAGTGTGGCAGGGAGGGAGCTGTTTTTT	CASSVAGRELFF
TRBV7-9	TRBJ1-4	-	-	TGTGCCAGCAGCTCGACCCCGGGGGTGAATGAAAAACTGTTTTTT	CASSSTPGVNEKLFF
TRBV11-1	TRBJ1-6	TRBD1	few	TGTGCCAGCAGCGGACAGGCGGGTTCACCCCTCCACTTT	CASSGQAGSPLHF
TRBV4-1	TRBJ2-1	-	-	TGCGCCAGCAGCCACCCAGACAGCTACAATGAGCAGTTCTTC	CASSHPDSYNEQFF
TRBV6-5	TRBJ2-7	-	-	TGTGCCAGCAGTTACTCGAGGGGGGGCGCCTCCTACGAGCAGTACTTC	CASSYSRGGASYEQYF
TRBV11-2	TRBJ1-2	TRBD1	-	TGTGCCAGCAGCTTAGCGGGACAGGCTTTTGGCTACACCTTC	CASSLAGQAFGYTF
TRBV7-9	TRBJ1-6	TRBD1	-	TGTGCCAGCAGCCCATCCGGGACAGCCGGTAATTCACCCCTCCACTTT	CASSPSGTAGNSPLHF
TRBV19	TRBJ1-2	-	few	TGTGCCAGTAGTCAAAGTGGTGCAGTCAACTATGGCTACACCTTC	CASSQSGAVNYGYTF
TRBV6-1	TRBJ1-2	TRBD1	-	TGTGCCAGCAGTGAACTCGGGACAGGGGGCGCATGCACCTTC	CASSELGTGGACTF
TRBV5-1	TRBJ2-7	TRBD1	-	TGCGCCAGCAGCCGGCGATCCCCCGGACAGGCGTCCTCCAACGAGCAGTACTTC	CASSRRSPGQASSNEQYF
TRBV6-1	TRBJ1-5	-	-	TGTGCCAGCAGTGACTACAGGGTGCCGAATCAGCCCCAGCATTTT	CASSDYRVPNQPQHF
TRBV5-1	TRBJ2-1	TRBD2	-	TGCGCCAGCAGCTTTGGGACTAGCGTCAATGAGCAGTTCTTC	CASSFGTSVNEQFF
TRBV5-4	TRBJ2-5	-	few	TGTGCCAGCAGCTTGCCGAGCCAAGAGACCCAGTACTTC	CASSLPSQETQYF
TRBV6-1	TRBJ1-1	TRBD1	-	TGTGCCAGCAGCGTAACAGGGGGCCGCACTGAAGCTTTCTTT	CASSVTGGRTEAFF
TRBV7-2	TRBJ1-4	-	-	TGTGCCAGCAGCTTAGACCGAGCAACTAATGAAAAACTGTTTTTT	CASSLDRATNEKLFF
TRBV6-1	TRBJ2-7	-	-	TGTGCCGCCAACGTTGGGGCCTCCGCCTACGAGCAGTACTTC	CAANVGASAYEQYF
TRBV27	TRBJ2-7	-	-	TGTGCCAGCAGTTTATCTGGTATGGGGACTCGAGAGCAGTACTTC	CASSLSGMGTREQYF
TRBV6-6	TRBJ1-2	-	-	TGTGCCAGCAGTTCGGTAAAGACCGGAGACTATGGCTACACCTTC	CASSSVKTGDYGYTF